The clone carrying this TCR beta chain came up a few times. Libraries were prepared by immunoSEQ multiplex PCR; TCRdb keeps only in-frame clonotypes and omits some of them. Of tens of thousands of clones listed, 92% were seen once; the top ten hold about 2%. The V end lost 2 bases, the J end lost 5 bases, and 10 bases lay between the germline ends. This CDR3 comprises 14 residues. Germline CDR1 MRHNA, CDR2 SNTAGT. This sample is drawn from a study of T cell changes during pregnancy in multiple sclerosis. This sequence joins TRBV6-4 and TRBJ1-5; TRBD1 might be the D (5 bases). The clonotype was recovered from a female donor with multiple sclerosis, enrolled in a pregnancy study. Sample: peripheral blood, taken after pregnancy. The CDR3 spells CASSDRGGDQPQHF. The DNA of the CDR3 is TGTGCCAGCAGTGACAGGGGCGGTGATCAGCCCCAGCATTTT.